Listed here are 9 T cell receptor beta chains from one sample, sequenced in a study of blood T cell repertoires in COVID-19. Clones were read by immunoSEQ multiplex PCR, and TCRdb kept only the in-frame ones, dropping some. Of 74,000 or so clones in the sample, approximately 89% were seen once. Sequencing input: peripheral blood. Receptors were obtained from a human donor in a cohort sampled during active COVID-19.

The V call is TRBV7-2, the J call TRBJ2-5; 8 bases match TRBD2. Germline-derived CDR1 and CDR2 are SGHTA and FQGNSA. The CDR3 covers 16 residues. V trimming: 4 bases; J trimming: 5 bases; junction bases outside the gene matches: 12. The CDR3 sequence is CASSSQSGRGWETQYF. The CDR3 DNA reads TGTGCCAGCAGCTCCCAAAGCGGGAGAGGGTGGGAGACCCAGTACTTC.

J is TRBJ1-4 and V is TRBV3-1 (or the pseudogene TRBV3-2); D is unclear. The length of the CDR3 is 12 residues. V lost 0 bases, J lost 8 bases, and 4 bases lay in between. Germline V gene lookup returns CDR1 LGHDT and CDR2 YNNKEL (reference sequence). The CDR3 loop is CASSQDSEKLFF. DNA of the CDR3: TGTGCCAGCAGCCAAGACTCGGAAAAACTGTTTTTT.

The chain is built from TRBV5-4 and TRBJ1-2, with 11 bases lining up with TRBD1. The CDR3 runs to 15 residues. The J segment lost 5 bases and the V segment lost 0 bases, leaving 3 bases of the junction unmatched. Germline CDR1 reads SGHNT; CDR2 reads YYREEE (reference sequence). As DNA, the CDR3 is TGTGCCAGCAGCTTGGCCGGGACAGGGGGGTATGGCTACACCTTC. It translates to CASSLAGTGGYGYTF.

The chain employs TRBV27 and TRBJ1-2; unclear D gene. The V gene lost 8 bases and the J gene lost 1 base, with 5 bases spanning the gap. The length of the CDR3 is 11 residues. CDR1 is MNHEY and CDR2 is SMNVEV in the germline V gene (reference sequence). For the CDR3, the DNA is TGTGCCAGCTTCCTTAACTATGGCTACACCTTC. It codes for CASFLNYGYTF.

The V call is TRBV28, the J call TRBJ1-2; D unclear. CDR1 and CDR2 (germline): MDHEN, SYDVKM. V lost 5 bases, J lost 8 bases, and 24 bases lay in between. The CDR3 covers 16 residues. The CDR3 region is CASSSLLWEGREGYTF. For the CDR3, the DNA is TGTGCCAGCAGTAGCCTCCTCTGGGAGGGCAGAGAGGGCTACACCTTC.

The rearrangement uses TRBV4-3 and TRBJ2-1, with 7 bases fitting TRBD2. Germline CDR1 LGHNA, CDR2 YSLEER. This CDR3 contains 16 residues. J lost 9 bases, V lost 0 bases, and 11 bases had no gene match. The CDR3 nucleotides are TGCGCCAGCAGCCAAGAAAAGCGGGTACGCGGGGGTGAGCAGTTCTTC. As protein: CASSQEKRVRGGEQFF.

V gene TRBV27 combines with J gene TRBJ2-3, with D possibly matching TRBD2 (5 bases). Germline CDR1 reads MNHEY; CDR2 reads SMNVEV (reference sequence). With 1 base removed from V and 3 bases from J, the gap between germline ends came to 8 bases. The CDR3 covers 14 residues. CDR3 region: CASSLYRGTDTQYF. CDR3 sequence (DNA): TGTGCCAGCAGTTTATACCGGGGTACAGATACGCAGTATTTT.

The chain carries TRBV24-1 and TRBJ1-2; D gene unclear. Germline CDR1 and CDR2: KGHDR and SFDVKD. Trimming removed 3 bases at V and 7 bases at J, with 8 bases between. This CDR3 is built from 12 residues. CDR3 in amino acids: CATSDLVAGYTF. The CDR3 DNA follows: TGTGCCACCAGTGATCTGGTGGCTGGCTACACCTTC.

CDR3 sequence: CASSPGQGASLVTGELFF. CDR3 nucleotide sequence: TGCGCCAGCAGCCCCGGACAGGGCGCTTCACTTGTCACTGGGGAGCTGTTTTTT. The genes are TRBV5-1 and TRBJ2-2, with 8 nucleotides matching TRBD1. Looked up from germline, CDR1 is SGHRS and CDR2 is YFSETQ. V was clipped by 4 bases and J by 8 bases; unmatched bases: 19. This CDR3 comprises 18 residues.